These 18 T cell receptor beta chains came from one sample sequenced in a study of shared clonotypes between healthy human individuals. This table comes from immunoSEQ multiplex PCR, and its TCRdb copy is limited to in-frame clones, with some not included. The sample holds approximately 1.4 million clones, under 99% seen once. What was sequenced was naive CD4+ T cells sorted from blood. Subset specified: CD45RA+ positively selected. The origin of the receptors is a man between 25 and 39 years old in good health.

This chain uses TRBV5-1 with TRBJ1-5; TRBD1 might be the D (6 bases). Germline CDR1 and CDR2: SGHRS and YFSETQ. V was clipped by 0 bases and J by 5 bases, with 12 bases between them. The CDR3 length is 15 residues. CDR3 in amino acids: CASSLAGQFDQPQHF. CDR3 bases: TGCGCCAGCAGCTTGGCCGGACAGTTCGATCAGCCCCAGCATTTT.

Notes on this clone: This sample includes further DNA sequences coding for the same CDR3. The chain has TRBV27 and TRBJ1-5; a possible D gene is TRBD1 (5 bases). The CDR3 runs 15 residues. With 1 base removed from V and 2 bases from J, the gap between germline ends came to 9 bases. The germline V gene encodes CDR1 MNHEY and CDR2 SMNVEV (reference sequence). The DNA for the CDR3 is TGTGCCAGCAGTTTATTGGCGGGGGGCAATCAGCCCCAGCATTTT. Translated: CASSLLAGGNQPQHF.

The gene calls are TRBV18 and TRBJ2-7, with 10 bases identical to TRBD1. Germline V CDR1 and CDR2: KGHSH, LQKENI. J was trimmed by 5 bases and V by 4 bases; bases with no gene match: 11. The CDR3 consists of 16 residues. CDR3 loop: CASSRETGGIGNEQYF. The CDR3, as DNA: TGTGCCAGCTCACGGGAGACAGGGGGCATAGGGAACGAGCAGTACTTC.

The chain carries TRBV9 and TRBJ1-1, with no clear D. The CDR3 has 15 amino acids. Trimming shortened V by 0 bases and J by 3 bases, and 12 bases separated the two germline ends. Germline assignment: CDR1 SGDLS and CDR2 YYNGEE. The CDR3 loop reads CASSVEVGSYTEAFF. The CDR3 region has the DNA TGTGCCAGCAGCGTAGAGGTGGGGTCTTACACTGAAGCTTTCTTT.

This chain links TRBV5-1 with TRBJ1-5; D is ambiguous. This CDR3 contains 15 residues. Germline values: CDR1 SGHRS, CDR2 YFSETQ. Trimming shortened V by 0 bases and J by 0 bases, and 7 bases separated the two germline ends. CDR3: CASSLVRNSNQPQHF. As DNA, the CDR3 is TGCGCCAGCAGCTTGGTACGGAATAGCAATCAGCCCCAGCATTTT.

This clone was picked up one time. V is TRBV4-1 and J is TRBJ1-1; D is ambiguous. Trimming removed 5 bases at V and 1 base at J, with 8 bases between. Per germline, CDR1 MGHRA and CDR2 YSYEKL. This CDR3 comprises 13 residues. CDR3 in amino acids: CASSVRANTEAFF. In nucleotides, the CDR3 is TGCGCCAGCAGCGTCCGGGCGAACACTGAAGCTTTCTTT.

This clone was seen a single time. V usage is TRBV27 and J usage is TRBJ2-7, with TRBD1 matching over 11 bases. J gave up 0 bases and V 6 bases, and 4 bases lay outside the gene matches. The germline gives CDR1 MNHEY, CDR2 SMNVEV (reference sequence). The CDR3 length is 15 residues. CDR3 protein: CASRRTGGGSYEQYF. CDR3 coding DNA: TGTGCCAGCAGGAGGACAGGGGGCGGCTCCTACGAGCAGTACTTC.

V gene TRBV6-5 combines with J gene TRBJ2-5; the D is unclear. There are 14 residues in the CDR3. Between the trimmed V and J ends, which lost 1 base and 2 bases, there was a span of 8 bases. Germline V gives CDR1 MNHEY, CDR2 SVGAGI. CDR3 residues: CASSYFPSQETQYF. The CDR3 region has the DNA TGTGCCAGCAGTTACTTTCCCTCTCAAGAGACCCAGTACTTC.

The rearrangement joins TRBV5-1 to TRBJ1-3, with no clear D. Germline-derived CDR1 and CDR2 are SGHRS and YFSETQ. This CDR3 is built from 11 residues. V was pared by 2 bases and J by 3 bases, with 0 bases between. The CDR3 protein is CASSFGNTIYF. The DNA for the CDR3 is TGCGCCAGCAGCTTTGGAAACACCATATATTTT.

CDR3 protein: CASSAIPGQSNQPQHF. In DNA form, the CDR3 reads TGTGCCAGCAGTGCAATTCCGGGACAGAGCAATCAGCCCCAGCATTTT. J is TRBJ1-5 and V is TRBV6-1, with 7 bases matching TRBD1. Trimming cost V 4 bases and J 1 base; bases outside gene matches: 7. Germline V CDR1 and CDR2: MNHNS, SASEGT. The CDR3 runs 16 residues.

J is TRBJ1-5 and V is TRBV6-1, with 9 bases fitting TRBD1. The length of the CDR3 is 11 residues. The germline CDR1 and CDR2 sequences are MNHNS and SASEGT. Trimming at V came to 11 bases and at J to 15 bases, leaving 11 bases not matched to a gene. This CDR3 is CAAAGTGRPHF. The CDR3 coding sequence is TGTGCCGCGGCAGGGACAGGGCGGCCGCATTTT.

The CDR3 spells CASSLGTGRRGEQFF. The CDR3 nucleotides are TGTGCCAGCAGCTTAGGGACCGGGAGACGCGGTGAGCAGTTCTTC. The chain has TRBV11-3 and TRBJ2-1; possibly TRBD2 for D (6 bases). CDR1 is SGHNT and CDR2 is YENEEA in the germline V gene. V dropped 1 base and J dropped 9 bases, with 16 bases sitting between them. This CDR3 has 15 amino acids.

The chain links TRBV5-4 to TRBJ2-1; perhaps D is TRBD1 or TRBD2 (5 bases each). Germline loops: CDR1 SGHNT, CDR2 YYREEE (reference sequence). The CDR3 extends over 14 amino acids. The V end was cut by 4 bases, the J end by 10 bases, with 18 bases between. The CDR3 region has the DNA TGTGCCAGCAGCCCACCGGGACCACAGAAGGAGCAGTTCTTC. Protein product: CASSPPGPQKEQFF.

This chain's CDR3 is CAITGGPTYEQYF. The CDR3 DNA reads TGTGCCATCACGGGAGGGCCCACTTACGAGCAGTACTTC. The V call is TRBV10-3, the J call TRBJ2-7; 8 bases fit TRBD2. The CDR3 has 13 residues. Trimming took 7 bases from V and 4 from J; bases not matched to a gene: 6. The V gene's germline CDR1 is ENHRY and CDR2 SYGVKD.

The chain carries TRBV18 and TRBJ2-3; 7 nucleotides align to TRBD1. The germline V gene encodes CDR1 KGHSH and CDR2 LQKENI. The V segment lost 5 bases and the J segment 3 bases; nucleotides outside the gene matches: 2. This CDR3 comprises 13 residues. CDR3 in amino acids: CASSNRGTDTQYF. CDR3 DNA: TGTGCCAGCTCAAACAGGGGTACAGATACGCAGTATTTT. Full variable domain (outside the CDR3, taken from reference TRBV18 and TRBJ2-3): NAGVMQNPRHLVRRRGQEARLRCSPMKGHSHVYWYRQLPEEGLKFMVYLQKENIIDESGMPKERFSAEFPKEGPSILRIQQVVRGDSAAYFCASSNRGTDTQYFGPGTRLTVL.

A note on this clone: The junction differs from germline at one of its ends, possibly a read error. The chain couples TRBV7-6 to TRBJ2-1; maybe TRBD2 (6 bases). The CDR3 contains 16 residues. Germline CDR1 is SGHVS and CDR2 is FNYEAQ. CDR3 residues: CASSLARESSYNEQFF. CDR3 DNA sequence: TGTGCCAGCAGCCTAGCACGGGAGAGCTCCTACAATGAGCAGTTCTTC.

The chain carries TRBV7-2 and TRBJ2-1; a possible D gene is TRBD2 (7 bases). Trimming left V 5 bases short and J 2 bases short, with 13 bases between. The CDR3 totals 15 residues. Germline values: CDR1 SGHTA, CDR2 FQGNSA. The CDR3 coding sequence is TGTGCCAGCAGCCGGGGGCGGGAGACCTACAATGAGCAGTTCTTC. This gives the protein CASSRGRETYNEQFF.

This CDR3 reads CASSSRTSGTHYEQYF. In nucleotides, the CDR3 is TGTGCCAGCTCATCCCGGACTAGCGGGACTCACTACGAGCAGTACTTC. V gene TRBV18 combines with J gene TRBJ2-7, with 12 bases matching TRBD2. With V trimmed by 5 bases and J by 3 bases, 8 bases remained unmatched. This CDR3 has 16 residues. Germline CDR1 is KGHSH and CDR2 is LQKENI.